The 14 T cell receptor beta chains below were found in one sample sequenced in a study of shared clonotypes between healthy human individuals. Assay used: immunoSEQ multiplex PCR; TCRdb lists only in-frame clones, some missing. Of 2 million to 2.5 million clones detected, approximately 94% appear once; the ten largest clones hold roughly 0.39%. The sample taken for sequencing was naive CD4+ T cells from PBMCs. Subset denoted: CD45RA+ positively selected. The source is a man younger than 35 in good health. Some clones in this sample may be carry-over from other donors' samples.

The V and J genes are TRBV4-2 and TRBJ1-1; D is possibly TRBD1 (6 bases). Trimming took 5 bases from V and 5 from J, leaving 15 bases between them. Germline V gene sequence: CDR1 LGHNA, CDR2 YNFKEQ. This CDR3 contains 14 residues. The CDR3 loop is CASSLVEGTTEAFF. The DNA for the CDR3 is TGTGCCAGCAGCTTGGTAGAGGGGACAACTGAAGCTTTCTTT.

This clone was detected once. The chain carries TRBV4-2 and TRBJ2-7; D unresolved. The V gene's germline CDR1 is LGHNA and CDR2 YNFKEQ. The CDR3 has 15 amino acids. V lost 1 base, J lost 0 bases, and 10 bases lay in between. The CDR3, as DNA: TGTGCCAGCAGCCAAGCGACAAGGAGCTCCTACGAGCAGTACTTC. The encoded protein is CASSQATRSSYEQYF.

The chain links TRBV28 to TRBJ1-1; 9 nucleotides agree with TRBD1. From germline, CDR1 is MDHEN and CDR2 SYDVKM. CDR3 size: 20 residues. Germline trimming cut 3 bases from V and 2 bases from J; bases unmatched to any gene: 19. CDR3 region: CASSFVTGPGQGGRNTEAFF. The CDR3 bases are TGTGCCAGCAGTTTTGTCACGGGACCGGGACAGGGAGGGAGAAACACTGAAGCTTTCTTT.

V gene TRBV5-1 combines with J gene TRBJ1-1, with 11 bases that match TRBD1. V lost 0 bases to trimming and J lost 7 bases; unmatched junction nucleotides: 5. The CDR3 sequence is 15 residues long. Per the germline V gene, CDR1 is SGHRS and CDR2 is YFSETQ. The CDR3: CASSLDGQGAIEAFF. In nucleotides, the CDR3 is TGCGCCAGCAGCTTGGATGGACAGGGGGCGATTGAAGCTTTCTTT.

Concerning this clone: The identical CDR3 is also encoded by other nucleotide sequences in the sample. The chain links TRBV28 to TRBJ1-5; no clear D. The CDR3 has 12 residues. V gave up 1 base and J gave up 5 bases, with 3 bases separating them. The germline V gene encodes CDR1 MDHEN and CDR2 SYDVKM. CDR3 protein: CASSLLDQPQHF. CDR3 nucleotide sequence: TGTGCCAGCAGTTTATTGGATCAGCCCCAGCATTTT.

The chain combines TRBV7-3 with TRBJ2-1, with TRBD2 matching over 7 bases. Germline V gene data show CDR1 as SGHTA and CDR2 as FQGTGA. V was pared by 2 bases and J by 7 bases, with 5 bases of the junction left unmatched. The CDR3 has 14 residues. Here the CDR3 DNA reads TGTGCCAGCAGCTTAGCGGGAGTGGGTAATGAGCAGTTCTTC. It codes for CASSLAGVGNEQFF.

The CDR3 bases are TGTGCCAGTAGTATAGTTCGCAGCGATCAGCCCCAGCATTTT. This gives the protein CASSIVRSDQPQHF. The J gene is TRBJ1-5, the V gene TRBV19; no reliable D call. V dropped 1 base and J dropped 5 bases, with 9 bases sitting between them. This CDR3 is 14 amino acids long. Per germline, CDR1 LNHDA and CDR2 SQIVND (reference sequence).

The gene calls are TRBV6-6 and TRBJ2-5; D is unclear. This CDR3 has 11 amino acids. Germline CDR1 is MNHNY and CDR2 is SVGAGI (reference sequence). The V and J ends lost 10 bases and 4 bases respectively, with 10 bases between them. The CDR3 DNA sequence: TGTGCCACCTTAGGCGCAGAGACCCAGTACTTC. Protein sequence: CATLGAETQYF.

The rearrangement links TRBV7-3 to TRBJ2-3; D remains ambiguous. Germline V gene sequence: CDR1 SGHTA, CDR2 FQGTGA. This CDR3 has 14 residues. V was shortened by 2 bases and J by 0 bases, with 6 bases between the two germline ends. CDR3 sequence reads: CASSLSPSTDTQYF. The CDR3 region has the DNA TGTGCCAGCAGCTTATCCCCTAGCACAGATACGCAGTATTTT. The entire variable domain, with the rest obtained from reference TRBV7-3 and TRBJ2-3, is as follows: GAGVSQTPSNKVTEKGKYVELRCDPISGHTALYWYRQSLGQGPEFLIYFQGTGAADDSGLPNDRFFAVRPEGSVSTLKIQRTERGDSAVYLCASSLSPSTDTQYFGPGTRLTVL.

The chain carries TRBV2 and TRBJ2-5; 9 bases are a match to TRBD1. V gave up 8 bases and J gave up 4 bases; unmatched junction bases: 17. CDR1 is SNHLY and CDR2 is FYNNEI in the germline V gene. The CDR3 sequence is 17 residues long. The CDR3 DNA is TGTGCCAGCTCATCGGGACAGGGAATTTCTTTAGGAGAGACCCAGTACTTC. It yields the protein CASSSGQGISLGETQYF.

This clone came up once. The same CDR3 is also encoded by other DNA sequences in this sample. The chain is built from TRBV2 and TRBJ2-4, with D possibly matching TRBD2 (6 bases). Germline assignment: CDR1 SNHLY and CDR2 FYNNEI. Trimming pared 5 bases from V and 4 bases from J, leaving 9 bases between. The CDR3 is 13 amino acids. The DNA of the CDR3 is TGTGCCAGCAGTCGGGACTCGAAAAACATTCAGTACTTC. Its protein is CASSRDSKNIQYF.

The chain joins TRBV6-6 to TRBJ2-6, with D tentatively TRBD1 or TRBD2 (5 bases each). The CDR3 consists of 15 residues. Per the germline V gene, CDR1 is MNHNY and CDR2 is SVGAGI (reference sequence). Trimming stripped 7 bases from V and 1 base from J, with 11 bases between. The CDR3 nucleotides read TGTGCCAGCAATGTGAGGGGTTCTGGGGCCAACGTCCTGACTTTC. Translating gives CASNVRGSGANVLTF.

The chain employs TRBV5-1 and TRBJ1-1, with 7 bases fitting TRBD1. V dropped 4 bases and J dropped 5; count of bases not matched to a gene: 5. Germline V gene lookup returns CDR1 SGHRS and CDR2 YFSETQ. The CDR3 is made up of 13 amino acids. In DNA form, the CDR3 reads TGCGCCAGCAGCCTGACGGACAGGACTGAAGCTTTCTTT. Protein: CASSLTDRTEAFF.

This chain uses TRBV11-2 with TRBJ2-5; TRBD1 agrees at 9 bases. The germline gives CDR1 SGHAT, CDR2 FQNNGV. With 3 bases clipped from V and 2 bases from J, the junction kept 7 bases outside the gene matches. This CDR3 has 16 residues. In DNA form, the CDR3 reads TGTGCCAGCAGCTTGGGGACAGGGAGGGGACAAGAGACCCAGTACTTC. The encoded protein is CASSLGTGRGQETQYF.